Here is one T cell receptor beta chain with its context. Its antigen is not identified. This specimen belongs to a study of cytotoxic CD8 clonotypes in ibrutinib-treated CLL. At the level of the study: Samples showed on average approximately 250,000 productive templates and about 94,000 productive rearrangements. Points from the study as a whole: Clonality showed a rise at ibrutinib response that reversed toward baseline at progression.

Profiling relied on immunoSEQ multiplex PCR, and the TCRdb table lists in-frame clones only, not all of them. In the table there are more than 85,000 clones, roughly three quarters of which are singletons. The CDR3 length is 14 residues. With 3 bases removed from V and 8 bases from J, the gap between germline ends came to 13 bases. Germline CDR1 MDHEN, CDR2 SYDVKM. The material was PBMCs, obtained after 24 months of ibrutinib treatment. The clonotype comes from a human donor with chronic lymphocytic leukemia. The chain is built from TRBV28 and TRBJ1-4; D might be TRBD1 (6 bases). In DNA, the CDR3 is TGTGCCAGCAGTTTTTACAGGGAGGACGAAAAACTGTTTTTT. This codes for CASSFYREDEKLFF.